This T cell receptor (beta chain) was found in a study of brain T cells in children with intractable seizures. Described time point: blood from clinic visit 5 months post-surgery; TSC patient then seizure free. The method was immunoSEQ multiplex PCR; TCRdb's version includes in-frame clones alone and lacks a portion of them. Seen here are 340,000 or so clones, over 90% observed once, and the top ten hold approximately 5%. The CDR3 runs 16 residues. Germline V gives CDR1 LGHNA, CDR2 YNFKEQ. V lost 1 base, J lost 9 bases, and 14 bases stayed unmatched. The clonotype originates from a boy younger than two with tuberous sclerosis and intractable seizures. The sample here was peripheral blood, taken 5 to 6 months after surgery. The rearrangement joins TRBV4-2 to TRBJ2-5; TRBD2 matches at 7 bases. The CDR3 DNA follows: TGTGCCAGCAGCCAAGTAGTAGCGGGTGACTCAGTGGCCCAGTACTTC. This codes for CASSQVVAGDSVAQYF.